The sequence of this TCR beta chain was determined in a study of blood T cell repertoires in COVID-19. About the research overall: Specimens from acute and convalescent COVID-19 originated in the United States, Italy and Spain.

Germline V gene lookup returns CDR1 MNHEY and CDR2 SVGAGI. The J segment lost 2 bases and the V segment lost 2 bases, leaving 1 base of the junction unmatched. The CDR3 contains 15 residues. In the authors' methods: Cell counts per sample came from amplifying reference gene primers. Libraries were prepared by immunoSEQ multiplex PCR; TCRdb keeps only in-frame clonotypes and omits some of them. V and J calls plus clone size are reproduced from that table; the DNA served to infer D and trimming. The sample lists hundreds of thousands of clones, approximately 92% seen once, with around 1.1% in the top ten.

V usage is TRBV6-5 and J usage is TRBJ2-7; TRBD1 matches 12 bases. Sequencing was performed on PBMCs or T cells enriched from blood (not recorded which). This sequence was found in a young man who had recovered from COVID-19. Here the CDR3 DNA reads TGTGCCAGCAGTTACCGGGACAGGGGGCCCTACGAGCAGTACTTC. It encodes CASSYRDRGPYEQYF.